This passage covers 12 T cell receptor beta chains from one sample sequenced in a study of T cells after yellow fever vaccination. TCRdb reprocessed the 5' RACE reads with MiXCR, giving one entry per CDR3 protein. The top ten hold 16% of the sample, which has 450,000 to 550,000 distinct CDR3 sequences, 21% seen once. The sequencing used PBMCs, collected roughly 20 days after the first yellow fever vaccination. The receptors come from a young man who received the YFV17D yellow fever vaccine.

As for this clonotype: This may stem from a read error, because a much larger clone lies one nucleotide away. V usage is TRBV7-2 and J usage is TRBJ1-5; 7 bases match TRBD1. The closer fit of TRBJ2-3 to the DNA end suggests the J call may be wrong. This CDR3 region has 14 residues. CDR1 SGHTA and CDR2 FQGNSA come from the germline V gene. The CDR3 loop is CASSLRQGGQPQYF. In nucleotides, the CDR3 is TGTGCCAGCAGCTTACGACAGGGCGGTCAGCCCCAGTATTTT.

This chain joins TRBV11-2 and TRBJ2-7; the D gene is possibly TRBD1 (6 bases). This CDR3 has 17 amino acids. CDR1 is SGHAT and CDR2 is FQNNGV in the germline V gene. Trimming stripped 4 bases from V and 0 bases from J, with 19 bases between. CDR3 DNA: TGTGCCAGCAGCTGGGAATACAGGGATACCAGCTCCTACGAGCAGTACTTC. Protein sequence: CASSWEYRDTSSYEQYF.

The chain combines TRBV30 with TRBJ2-3, with TRBD1 as a possible D gene (5 bases). V lost 4 bases and J lost 0, with 5 bases in between. The CDR3 contains 12 residues. Germline lookup yields CDR1 GTSNPN and CDR2 SVGIG (reference sequence). CDR3 amino acids: CAWTGSTDTQYF. CDR3 in DNA: TGTGCCTGGACAGGGAGCACAGATACGCAGTATTTT.

This clonotype was found a few times. The chain carries TRBV3-1 and TRBJ2-3; D uncertain. Germline CDR1 LGHDT, CDR2 YNNKEL (reference sequence). The ends were cut back, 0 bases at V and 9 bases at J, with 13 bases in the middle. This CDR3 region has 14 residues. The CDR3 region is CASSQDYAGRTQYF. CDR3 sequence (DNA): TGTGCCAGCAGCCAAGATTACGCCGGTCGAACGCAGTATTTT.

This chain links TRBV9 with TRBJ1-5, with D unresolved. CDR3 length equals 15 residues. Germline V gene lookup returns CDR1 SGDLS and CDR2 YYNGEE. Trimming shortened V by 3 bases and J by 0 bases, and 10 bases separated the two germline ends. CDR3 sequence reads: CASSATAYSNQPQHF. Written as DNA, the CDR3 is TGTGCCAGCAGCGCGACGGCGTATAGCAATCAGCCCCAGCATTTT.

The sample holds a few counts of this clonotype. The rearrangement joins TRBV20-1 to TRBJ2-1; D may be TRBD2 (8 bases). With 3 bases removed from V and 6 bases from J, the gap between germline ends came to 21 bases. The CDR3 consists of 16 residues. CDR1 DFQATT and CDR2 SNEGSKA come from the germline V gene (reference sequence). CDR3 sequence: CSASETGTRTFNEQFF. CDR3 DNA sequence: TGCAGTGCTAGTGAGACAGGGACTAGGACCTTCAATGAGCAGTTCTTC.

This clonotype appeared a few times. The genes are TRBV5-1 and TRBJ1-2, with D unclear. Trimming stripped 2 bases from V and 3 bases from J, with 14 bases between. CDR1 is SGHRS, CDR2 YFSETQ, per germline. This CDR3 region has 15 residues. The CDR3 sequence: CASSLVDGRYYGYTF. The CDR3 DNA reads as TGCGCCAGCAGCTTAGTAGACGGAAGATACTATGGCTACACCTTC.

The rearrangement joins TRBV20-1 to TRBJ2-7; 7 nucleotides align to TRBD1. This CDR3 comprises 16 residues. From germline, CDR1 is DFQATT and CDR2 SNEGSKA (reference sequence). With V trimmed by 1 base and J by 6 bases, 15 bases remained unmatched. The CDR3 is CSARGQTGTEYLEQYF. As DNA, the CDR3 is TGCAGTGCTAGAGGTCAAACCGGGACAGAATATCTCGAGCAGTACTTC.

This rearrangement joins TRBV14 to TRBJ2-2; D uncertain. Trimming pared 4 bases from V and 7 bases from J, leaving 10 bases between. The V gene's germline CDR1 is SGHDN and CDR2 FVKESK. This CDR3 contains 13 residues. The CDR3 protein is CASSPLGFGELFF. The CDR3 DNA is TGTGCCAGCAGCCCATTAGGCTTCGGGGAGCTGTTTTTT.

This clonotype was detected only a few times. The V and J genes are TRBV27 and TRBJ2-1; unclear D gene. The CDR3 consists of 13 residues. The V end lost 2 bases, the J end lost 2 bases, and 4 bases lay between the germline ends. Germline CDR1 MNHEY, CDR2 SMNVEV (reference sequence). The CDR3 DNA follows: TGTGCCAGCAGTTTACCAACCTACAATGAGCAGTTCTTC. This translates into CASSLPTYNEQFF.

A few counts support this clonotype. The chain combines TRBV29-1 with TRBJ2-3; tentatively, D is TRBD1 (6 bases). Germline V CDR1 and CDR2: SQVTM, ANQGSEA. V gave up 6 bases and J gave up 1 base, with 11 bases separating them. The CDR3 contains 13 residues. CDR3 region: CSVQTGGTDTQYF. In nucleotides, the CDR3 is TGCAGCGTACAGACAGGTGGCACAGATACGCAGTATTTT.

This clonotype occurred a few times. The V call is TRBV5-1, the J call TRBJ2-7; 7 nucleotides agree with TRBD1. The CDR3 runs to 16 residues. CDR1 and CDR2 (germline): SGHRS, YFSETQ. V trimming: 0 bases; J trimming: 2 bases; junction bases outside the gene matches: 8. The CDR3 protein is CASSLGDREKTYEQYF. In DNA form, the CDR3 reads TGCGCCAGCAGCTTGGGCGACAGGGAGAAAACCTACGAGCAGTACTTC.